This T cell receptor (beta chain) was sequenced in a study of cytomegalovirus exposure and HLA in healthy donors. The PCR had 60 Vbeta and 13 Jbeta primers. Clones were sequenced by immunoSEQ multiplex PCR, and TCRdb holds only the in-frame ones, with some missing. The data contain more than 100,000 clones, 70% to 80% of them singletons. This clone was picked up a small number of times. The sequenced sample was PBMCs. This clonotype originated in a female donor in good health and CMV-seropositive.

DNA of the CDR3: TGCGCCAGCAGTGAAGGTCAGGGACTAGTTGGCCAAGAGACCCAGTACTTC. As protein: CASSEGQGLVGQETQYF. The rearrangement uses TRBV10-1 and TRBJ2-5, with TRBD2 identical over 8 bases. This CDR3 has 17 amino acids. The ends lost 3 bases at V and 1 base at J; junction bases unmatched: 10. The germline gives CDR1 WNHNN, CDR2 SYGVQD (reference sequence).